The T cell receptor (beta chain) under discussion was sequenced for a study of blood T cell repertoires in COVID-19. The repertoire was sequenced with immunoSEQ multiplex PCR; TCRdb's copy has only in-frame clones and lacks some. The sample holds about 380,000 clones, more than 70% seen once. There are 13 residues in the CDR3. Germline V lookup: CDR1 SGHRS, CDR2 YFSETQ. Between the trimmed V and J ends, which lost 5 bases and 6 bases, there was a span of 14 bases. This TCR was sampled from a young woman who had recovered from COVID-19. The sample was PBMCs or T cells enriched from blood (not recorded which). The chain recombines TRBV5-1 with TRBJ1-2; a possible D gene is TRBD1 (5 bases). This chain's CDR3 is CASRPDTDHGYTF. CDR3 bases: TGCGCCAGCAGACCGGACACGGACCATGGCTACACCTTC. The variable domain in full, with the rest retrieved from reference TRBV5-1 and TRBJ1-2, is KAGVTQTPRYLIKTRGQQVTLSCSPISGHRSVSWYQQTPGQGLQFLFEYFSETQRNKGNFPGRFSGRQFSNSRSEMNVSTLELGDSALYLCASRPDTDHGYTFGSGTRLTVV.